This is a list of T cell receptor beta chains from one sample in a study of T-cell reconstitution after alpha-beta-depleted transplantation in children. A single record per CDR3 protein comes from TCRdb applying MiXCR to the PCR reads. The data show a few hundred thousand distinct CDR3 sequences, 10% to 15% seen once. The source was PBMCs, mostly from graft donor cells, collected 360 days after TCRalphabeta/CD19-depleted stem cell transplant. These receptors all come from a male patient aged 10 to 17 who had a stem cell transplant for acute myeloid leukemia, so the T cells may come from the graft donor. The CDR3 runs from the conserved cysteine through the conserved F or W. The D gene is left open where the match is weak. Some rows mark clone size as missing; the rest say once, few, many or name a class of expanded clone.

>-|TRBJ2-1|-|TRBV7-6
TGTGCCAGCAGCTCGACTGGTCGGACGCACTCACCCGAGCAGTTCTTC
CASSSTGRTHSPEQFF
>-|TRBJ1-1|-|TRBV5-6
TGTGCCAGCAGCCCACGGGGGCGCGCCACTGAAGCTTTCTTT
CASSPRGRATEAFF
>-|TRBJ2-1|few|TRBV5-6
TGTGCCAGCAGCCCGGGGGTAGGCCTATGGGACAATGAGCAGTTCTTC
CASSPGVGLWDNEQFF
>-|TRBJ1-1|many|TRBV28
TGTGCCAGCAGTTTAAGAGTCACTGAAGCTTTCTTT
CASSLRVTEAFF
>TRBD1|TRBJ2-5|-|TRBV29-1
TGCAGCGTTGAAAGGTGGACAGGGGACCAAGAGACCCAGTACTTC
CSVERWTGDQETQYF
>TRBD1|TRBJ1-5|few|TRBV12-3/TRBV12-4
TGTGCCAGCAGTCCAAGGGGACAGGGGGTTTATCAGCCCCAGCATTTT
CASSPRGQGVYQPQHF
>-|TRBJ2-5|many|TRBV15
TGTGCCACCAGCGTTGGCCCGGAGACCCAGTACTTC
CATSVGPETQYF
>TRBD2|TRBJ2-7|many|TRBV3-1
TGTGCCAGCAGCCAAGTTCCGGGAGGACTCTACGAGCAGTACTTC
CASSQVPGGLYEQYF
>TRBD2|TRBJ2-7|few|TRBV7-8
TGTGCCAGCAGCTTATGGGTAGCGGGAAACCCCCACGAGCAGTACTTC
CASSLWVAGNPHEQYF
>-|TRBJ2-3|many|TRBV7-3
TGTGCCAGCAGCTTAGGCACCAACACAGATACGCAGTATTTT
CASSLGTNTDTQYF
>TRBD1|TRBJ2-7|-|TRBV4-2
TGTGCCAGCAGCCGAGCCGGGACAGCCATTTCCTCCTACGAGCAGTACTTC
CASSRAGTAISSYEQYF
>TRBD2|TRBJ2-1|many|TRBV5-1
TGCGCCAGCAGCCTTAGACTAGCGGGAGGGCCGGTTCAGTTCTTC
CASSLRLAGGPVQFF
>-|TRBJ1-1|-|TRBV7-9
TGTGCCAGCAGCCCAGGGACACCATTACTTAACACTGAAGCTTTCTTT
CASSPGTPLLNTEAFF
>-|TRBJ2-1|-|TRBV2
TGTGCCAGCAGTGATTACACTAGGAAGCAGTTCTTC
CASSDYTRKQFF
>-|TRBJ1-1|few|TRBV29-1
TGCAGCGTTGTGGGCGGGGGGTTCACTGAAGCTTTCTTT
CSVVGGGFTEAFF
>TRBD1|TRBJ2-5|few|TRBV5-1
TGCGCCAGCAGCGCGACAGGGGTACAAGAGACCCAGTACTTC
CASSATGVQETQYF
>-|TRBJ2-1|-|TRBV7-9
TGTGCCAGCAGCGTCGCCATAAGCTCCTACAATGAGCAGTTCTTC
CASSVAISSYNEQFF
>-|TRBJ2-5|once|TRBV5-1
TGCGCCAGCAGCTTAAGCGCAACCTCACAAGAGACCCAGTACTTC
CASSLSATSQETQYF
>-|TRBJ2-7|-|TRBV20-1
TGCAGTGCTAGAGCGGGCAGGCCTATCTCCTACGAGCAGTACTTC
CSARAGRPISYEQYF
>-|TRBJ2-1|few|TRBV28
TGTGCCAGTAAGGGCGGTCTCAGCTCCTACAATGAGCAGTTCTTC
CASKGGLSSYNEQFF
>-|TRBJ2-1|many|TRBV29-1
TGCAGCGTTGAAGGGCGCACGCTCAATGAGCAGTTCTTC
CSVEGRTLNEQFF
>-|TRBJ2-1|many|TRBV7-2
TGTGCCAGTTTCGTCGTGTTGGGGGACTACAATGAGCAGTTCTTC
CASFVVLGDYNEQFF
>-|TRBJ2-5|many|TRBV29-1
TGCAGCGTTGAAGGGGGCGGAGAACCTCAAGAGACCCAGTACTTC
CSVEGGGEPQETQYF
>-|TRBJ2-3|few|TRBV5-1
TGCGCCAGCAGGCGAACCGCGGGCGTAACAGATACGCAGTATTTT
CASRRTAGVTDTQYF
>-|TRBJ2-1|many|TRBV5-1
TGCGCCAGCAGCTTCGGGCTAGCGTATTACAATGAGCAGTTCTTC
CASSFGLAYYNEQFF
>-|TRBJ2-5|-|TRBV4-2
TGTGCCAGCAGCCAAGACTCGGGGCAGCTCCGCGAGACCCAGTACTTC
CASSQDSGQLRETQYF
>-|TRBJ2-7|-|TRBV11-2
TGTGCCAGCAGCTTAAGTTCCACGATAGGCTACGAGCAGTACTTC
CASSLSSTIGYEQYF
>-|TRBJ2-1|few|TRBV12-5
TGTGCTAGTGGTTTGTCCGTCCAGACGAGCTCCTACAATGAGCAGTTCTTC
CASGLSVQTSSYNEQFF
>TRBD2|TRBJ2-3|few|TRBV4-1
TGCGCCAGCAGCCAAGAACGAGGACTAGCGGGAGTGGTAGATACGCAGTATTTT
CASSQERGLAGVVDTQYF
>TRBD1|TRBJ2-1|few|TRBV28
TGTGCCAGCAGTCTGACAGGGGGAATCTTCTACAATGAGCAGTTCTTC
CASSLTGGIFYNEQFF
>-|TRBJ2-1|many|TRBV5-1
TGCGCCAGCAGCTTGGGTCCCCCTGGAAATGAGCAGTTCTTC
CASSLGPPGNEQFF
>TRBD1|TRBJ2-2|few|TRBV7-2
TGTGCCAGCAGCCGGGACAGGGCACCCACCGGGGAGCTGTTTTTT
CASSRDRAPTGELFF
>-|TRBJ2-3|few|TRBV20-1
TGCAGTGCTAGGGCAACGGGTGGTGCAGATACGCAGTATTTT
CSARATGGADTQYF
>-|TRBJ2-6|many|TRBV5-1
TGCGCCAGCAGCTTATCTATCCTCTCTGGGGCCAACGTCCTGACTTTC
CASSLSILSGANVLTF
>-|TRBJ2-1|-|TRBV7-2
TGTGCCAGCAGCACTCGACTTCAAGCGAGGTACAATGAGCAGTTCTTC
CASSTRLQARYNEQFF
>-|TRBJ2-5|-|TRBV20-1
TGCAGTGCCCCCAGCCTCGACACACATCGAGGGGAGACCCAGTACTTC
CSAPSLDTHRGETQYF
>TRBD2|TRBJ2-7|-|TRBV29-1
TGCAGCGGGAGAGCGGGAGTTGAGCAGTACTTC
CSGRAGVEQYF
>TRBD2|TRBJ2-3|-|TRBV20-1
TGCAGTGAAAGAGGTGGGCTAGCGGCTCGCACAGATACGCAGTATTTT
CSERGGLAARTDTQYF
>TRBD2|TRBJ2-1|few|TRBV20-1
TGCAGTGCTGAAGGGACTAGCGGGAGTAGTGAGCAGTTCTTC
CSAEGTSGSSEQFF
>-|TRBJ1-4|-|TRBV28
TGTGCCAGCAGTCGTGACACCTGGTTCTACGAAAAACTGTTTTTT
CASSRDTWFYEKLFF
>-|TRBJ2-7|few|TRBV7-8
TGTGCCAGCAACCAGGGGAGGGTCCCCTACGAGCAGTACTTC
CASNQGRVPYEQYF
>-|TRBJ2-3|few|TRBV18
TGTGCCAGCTCACCACGGCGGGACTTCACAGATACGCAGTATTTT
CASSPRRDFTDTQYF
>-|TRBJ1-4|few|TRBV24-1
TGTGCCACCTCCGCGGGAGAATTCGCAAGTGAAAAACTGTTTTTT
CATSAGEFASEKLFF
>-|TRBJ2-3|many|TRBV5-8
TGTGCCAGCAGCTTGGCAGGGACTGTACCCACAGATACGCAGTATTTT
CASSLAGTVPTDTQYF
>-|TRBJ1-1|many|TRBV20-1
TGCAGTGCTAGGGCCGGGAACACTGAAGCTTTCTTT
CSARAGNTEAFF
>TRBD1|TRBJ2-7|few|TRBV4-3
TGCGCCGGTGGACAGGGGGCCTACGAGCAGTACTTC
CAGGQGAYEQYF
>TRBD1|TRBJ1-2|few|TRBV20-1
TGCAGTGCTAGAGATGTGGCAGGGGGCGTGGGGGTCGGCTACACCTTC
CSARDVAGGVGVGYTF
>TRBD2|TRBJ2-7|few|TRBV12-3/TRBV12-4
TGTGCCAGCAGTTTAGGGGTTCGGGACCGGGAGGACGAGCAGTACTTC
CASSLGVRDREDEQYF
>TRBD1|TRBJ1-2|few|TRBV27
TGTGCCAGCAGTTCCTATCTACCGACAGGGGGCGAATCCTATGGCTACACCTTC
CASSSYLPTGGESYGYTF